This T cell receptor (beta chain) was identified in a study of tumor and adjacent non-tumor tissue in lung cancer. Study context: On average, productive TCRbeta reads reached about 4.17 million per sample.

The library came from three nested PCR rounds adapted from ARM-PCR protocols. TCRdb re-analysed the multiplex PCR reads in MiXCR, keeping a single row per CDR3 protein. This table has 130,000 or so distinct CDR3 sequences, around three fifths appearing once. Of note for this clonotype: The junction does not match germline at one end; this may be a read error.

The CDR3 runs 15 residues. Germline V gene lookup returns CDR1 DFQATT and CDR2 SNEGSKA (reference sequence). RNA was extracted from bulk tissue without any cell sorting. The chain employs TRBV20-1 and TRBJ2-7, with 8 bases identical to TRBD2. The TCR sequence derives from a man aged 25-45 years with non-small cell lung cancer. Source material: lung tumor tissue. This chain's CDR3 is CGATKTSGSSYEQYF. As DNA, the CDR3 is TGCGGTGCTACTAAGACCAGCGGGAGTTCCTACGAGCAGTACTTC.